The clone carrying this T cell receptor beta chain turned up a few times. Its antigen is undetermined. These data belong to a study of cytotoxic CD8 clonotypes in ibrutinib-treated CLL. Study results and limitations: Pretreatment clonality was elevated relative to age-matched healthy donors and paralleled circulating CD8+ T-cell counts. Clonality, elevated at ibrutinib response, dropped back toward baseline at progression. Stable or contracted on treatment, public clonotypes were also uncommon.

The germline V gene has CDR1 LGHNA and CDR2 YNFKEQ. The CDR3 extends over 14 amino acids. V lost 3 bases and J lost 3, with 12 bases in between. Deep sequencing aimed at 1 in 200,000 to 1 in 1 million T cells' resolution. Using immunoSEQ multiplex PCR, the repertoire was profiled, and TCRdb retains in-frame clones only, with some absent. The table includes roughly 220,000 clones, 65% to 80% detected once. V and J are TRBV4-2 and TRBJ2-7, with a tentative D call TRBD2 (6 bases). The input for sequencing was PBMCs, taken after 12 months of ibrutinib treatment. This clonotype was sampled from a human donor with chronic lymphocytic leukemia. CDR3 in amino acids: CASSHADGGYEQYF. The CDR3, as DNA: TGTGCCAGCAGCCATGCGGACGGGGGCTACGAGCAGTACTTC.